This entry lists 32 T cell receptor beta chains sequenced from one sample in a study of blood T cells in healthy people across ages. The authors ran a second PCR of 7 to 11 cycles using a sample-barcoded 5' primer and a J-beta primer mix. MiXCR, run by TCRdb on the 5' RACE reads, gives a single entry per CDR3 protein. This sample carries 2 million or so distinct CDR3 sequences, approximately 50% of them seen once, and the ten largest clones take over 2%. Sample: blood. The receptor set was obtained from a woman aged 40 to 50 in good health.

In its sample, this clonotype was seen a few times. The V gene is TRBV20-1, the J gene TRBJ2-7; D tentatively reads TRBD1 or TRBD2 (5 bases each). Germline lookup yields CDR1 DFQATT and CDR2 SNEGSKA (reference sequence). The CDR3 is made up of 12 amino acids. The CDR3 reads CSAPGPYYEQYF. CDR3 DNA: TGCAGCGCTCCGGGACCCTACTACGAGCAGTACTTC.

The genes are TRBV5-1 and TRBJ2-5; 9 bases are shared with TRBD2. With 3 bases clipped from V and 11 bases from J, the junction kept 17 bases outside the gene matches. Germline loops: CDR1 SGHRS, CDR2 YFSETQ. This CDR3 contains 16 residues. The CDR3 DNA reads as TGCGCCAGCAGCTCGTGGAGCGGGGGGTTCCGCAATGAGCAGTACTTC. Protein sequence: CASSSWSGGFRNEQYF. Complete variable domain (other parts from reference TRBV5-1 and TRBJ2-5): KAGVTQTPRYLIKTRGQQVTLSCSPISGHRSVSWYQQTPGQGLQFLFEYFSETQRNKGNFPGRFSGRQFSNSRSEMNVSTLELGDSALYLCASSSWSGGFRNEQYFGPGTRLLVL.

The rearrangement uses TRBV6-6 and TRBJ2-1; tentatively, D is TRBD2 (6 bases). Trimming took off 7 bases at V and 5 bases at J, with 15 bases between the two ends. Germline assignment: CDR1 MNHNY and CDR2 SVGAGI (reference sequence). The CDR3 covers 14 residues. Here the CDR3 reads CASTQPWGDNEQFF. For the CDR3, the DNA is TGTGCCAGCACCCAACCCTGGGGGGACAATGAGCAGTTCTTC.

The rearrangement links TRBV6-6 to TRBJ1-2; TRBD1 agrees at 7 bases. Germline V CDR1 and CDR2: MNHNY, SVGAGI (reference sequence). The CDR3 is 18 residues long. The V segment lost 0 bases and the J segment 4 bases; nucleotides outside the gene matches: 14. CDR3 in amino acids: CASSYSMLRQGVSYGYTF. In nucleotides, the CDR3 is TGTGCCAGCAGTTACTCGATGCTCCGACAGGGAGTGAGCTATGGCTACACCTTC.

This chain links TRBV5-1 with TRBJ2-7; D is perhaps TRBD1 (6 bases). CDR1 and CDR2 (germline): SGHRS, YFSETQ. V was cut by 4 bases and J by 3 bases, with 23 bases left in between. CDR3 length: 17 amino acids. CDR3 region: CASSGGLLGPDSYEQYF. DNA for the CDR3: TGCGCCAGCAGCGGGGGCCTCCTTGGCCCCGACAGCTACGAGCAGTACTTC.

In regard to this clonotype: A read error may produce the germline difference seen at one junction end. This sequence joins TRBV7-7 and TRBJ2-4; D unclear. The J call may be mistaken, given a closer DNA end match to TRBJ2-5. Per the germline V gene, CDR1 is SSHAT and CDR2 is FNYEAQ (reference sequence). The CDR3 loop spans 14 amino acids. CDR3 protein: CASSLNVGKETQYF. CDR3 in DNA: TGTGCTAGCAGCTTAAACGTAGGAAAAGAGACCCAGTACTTC.

The J gene is TRBJ1-4, the V gene TRBV7-8, with D perhaps TRBD1 (6 bases). The V gene's germline CDR1 is SGHVS and CDR2 FQNEAQ. CDR3 size: 15 residues. Between the trimmed V and J ends, which lost 0 bases and 6 bases, there was a span of 11 bases. CDR3 in amino acids: CASSLADSRHEKLFF. The CDR3 DNA reads as TGTGCCAGCAGCTTAGCGGACAGCCGACATGAAAAACTGTTTTTT. The variable domain in full, completed from reference TRBV7-8 and TRBJ1-4, reads GAGVSQSPRYKVAKRGQDVALRCDPISGHVSLFWYQQALGQGPEFLTYFQNEAQLDKSGLPSDRFFAERPEGSVSTLKIQRTQQEDSAVYLCASSLADSRHEKLFFGSGTQLSVL.

The sample holds a few counts of this clonotype. This chain links TRBV27 with TRBJ2-4; a possible D gene is TRBD1 (5 bases). The CDR3 runs 13 residues. CDR1 and CDR2 from the germline V gene are MNHEY and SMNVEV (reference sequence). The ends were cut back, 4 bases at V and 8 bases at J, with 12 bases in the middle. Written as DNA, the CDR3 is TGTGCCAGCAGTTCCCTGGACAATGACATTCAGTACTTC. This gives the protein CASSSLDNDIQYF.

The chain carries TRBV10-2 and TRBJ2-1, with 10 bases identical to TRBD2. The CDR3 length is 16 residues. The germline V gene has CDR1 WSHSY and CDR2 SAAADI. Losses at the gene ends were 2 bases for V and 4 bases for J; bases not matched to a gene: 5. The CDR3 nucleotides read TGCGCCAGCAGTGAGCAAGCGGGGGGGCCTTACAATGAGCAGTTCTTC. Its translation is CASSEQAGGPYNEQFF.

This clonotype was seen a few times. The chain is built from TRBV20-1 and TRBJ2-4, with D perhaps TRBD1 (7 bases). The CDR3 loop spans 14 amino acids. The germline V gene encodes CDR1 DFQATT and CDR2 SNEGSKA (reference sequence). V dropped 6 bases and J dropped 0 bases, with 12 bases sitting between them. The CDR3 nucleotides read TGCAGTGCAAACAGGGGACTAGCCAAAAACATTCAGTACTTC. Protein product: CSANRGLAKNIQYF.

This clonotype was observed a handful of times. V is TRBV6-5 and J is TRBJ2-5, with D uncertain. Germline CDR1 MNHEY, CDR2 SVGAGI. This CDR3 has 8 amino acids. V was pared by 6 bases and J by 13 bases, with 6 bases between. The CDR3 coding sequence is TGTGCCAGCAGCCCAGGGTACTTC. As protein: CASSPGYF.

V gene TRBV4-3 combines with J gene TRBJ2-7, with D perhaps TRBD1 or TRBD2 (5 bases each). The germline CDR1 and CDR2 sequences are LGHNA and YSLEER. This CDR3 has 15 residues. V lost 1 base, J lost 5 bases, and 15 bases lay in between. The CDR3 sequence: CASSQGDPPGDEQYF. The CDR3, as DNA: TGCGCCAGCAGCCAAGGGGACCCCCCAGGCGACGAGCAGTACTTC.

The rearrangement uses TRBV11-2 and TRBJ1-4, with 9 bases fitting TRBD1. V was clipped by 7 bases and J by 7 bases; unmatched bases: 7. Germline lookup yields CDR1 SGHAT and CDR2 FQNNGV. The CDR3 spans 14 residues. Written as DNA, the CDR3 is TGTGCCAGCACCTCGACAGGGGGTTTTGAAAAACTGTTTTTT. Its protein product is CASTSTGGFEKLFF.

This clonotype occurred many times. J is TRBJ2-5 and V is TRBV24-1, with 9 positions matching TRBD2. With V trimmed by 4 bases and J by 5 bases, 10 bases remained unmatched. CDR1 and CDR2 (germline): KGHDR, SFDVKD. The CDR3 loop spans 16 amino acids. CDR3 DNA: TGTGCCACCAGTGAGGCCCTAGCGGGGTCTAGGGAGACCCAGTACTTC. This encodes CATSEALAGSRETQYF.

The chain has TRBV5-1 and TRBJ2-3, with 7 bases lining up with TRBD2. The germline V gene encodes CDR1 SGHRS and CDR2 YFSETQ. There are 16 residues in the CDR3. J lost 0 bases, V lost 4 bases, and 8 bases had no gene match. CDR3 in amino acids: CASSRIAGVSTDTQYF. The CDR3 DNA sequence: TGCGCCAGCAGCAGGATAGCGGGCGTGAGCACAGATACGCAGTATTTT.

The rearrangement joins TRBV27 to TRBJ2-3; TRBD1 is a possible D gene (5 bases). The CDR3 runs to 14 residues. Germline V gives CDR1 MNHEY, CDR2 SMNVEV (reference sequence). Trimming removed 6 bases at V and 2 bases at J, with 12 bases between. As DNA, the CDR3 is TGTGCCAGCAGCCCACAGGCCCCCACAGATACGCAGTATTTT. Translation gives CASSPQAPTDTQYF.

This clonotype was recorded a few times. CDR3 nucleotides: TGTGCCAGCAGTCACGGGGGGGGCTACACCTTC. It is translated as CASSHGGGYTF. J is TRBJ1-2 and V is TRBV6-5; tentatively, D is TRBD1 (5 bases). This CDR3 has 11 amino acids. The germline gives CDR1 MNHEY, CDR2 SVGAGI. V gave up 5 bases and J gave up 8 bases, with 9 bases separating them.

The chain combines TRBV5-1 with TRBJ2-1, with TRBD1 matching over 8 bases. Trimming removed 2 bases from V and 5 bases from J; junction bases left unmatched: 3. The germline V gene has CDR1 SGHRS and CDR2 YFSETQ. The CDR3 runs 14 residues. CDR3 in DNA: TGCGCCAGCAGCTTTCCGGGACAGGACAATGAGCAGTTCTTC. This codes for CASSFPGQDNEQFF.

Points on this clonotype: Relative to the germline gene, one junction end is altered; a read error may explain this. The chain employs TRBV29-1 and TRBJ1-2, with TRBD1 matching over 11 bases. Germline CDR1 SQVTM, CDR2 ANQGSEA. This CDR3 is 13 amino acids long. CDR3: CSVRDRGDYGHTF. The CDR3 DNA reads as TGCAGCGTCCGGGACAGGGGGGACTATGGCCACACCTTC.

This clonotype has only a few counts. The J gene is TRBJ2-6, the V gene TRBV5-5; tentative D call: TRBD2 (5 bases). The V and J ends lost 3 bases and 0 bases respectively, with 7 bases between them. The CDR3 extends over 15 amino acids. Per germline, CDR1 SGHKS and CDR2 YYEKEE (reference sequence). The CDR3 DNA follows: TGTGCCAGCAGCTGGGAGCCCTCTGGGGCCAACGTCCTGACTTTC. It specifies CASSWEPSGANVLTF.

This clonotype was recorded a few times. The chain joins TRBV4-2 to TRBJ2-1, with 13 bases that match TRBD2. The V gene's germline CDR1 is LGHNA and CDR2 YNFKEQ. The CDR3 extends over 18 amino acids. J was trimmed by 5 bases and V by 4 bases; bases with no gene match: 11. DNA of the CDR3: TGTGCCAGCAGCCTGGGACTAGCGGGACGACACGGCGACAATGAGCAGTTCTTC. This translates into CASSLGLAGRHGDNEQFF.

V is TRBV18 and J is TRBJ1-5, with D uncertain. The CDR3 sequence is 19 residues long. The V gene's germline CDR1 is KGHSH and CDR2 LQKENI. V shed 1 base and J shed 1 base, with 20 bases lying between them. This CDR3 is CASSPRTAPYALSNQPQHF. For the CDR3, the DNA is TGTGCCAGCTCACCACGTACAGCACCTTACGCCCTAAGCAATCAGCCCCAGCATTTT.

The rearrangement joins TRBV4-1 to TRBJ1-1; 9 bases are shared with TRBD1. The CDR3 sequence is 16 residues long. V was pared by 3 bases and J by 4 bases, with 9 bases of the junction left unmatched. Germline CDR1 is MGHRA and CDR2 is YSYEKL. CDR3 DNA: TGCGCCAGCAGCCAGTCCCTCGGGACAGGGAGCACTGAAGCTTTCTTT. Residues: CASSQSLGTGSTEAFF.

This clonotype was observed a handful of times. The CDR3 nucleotides read TGTGCCACCAGTGATTCTGCGGGGGCGGATACGCAGTATTTT. The encoded protein is CATSDSAGADTQYF. This chain joins TRBV24-1 and TRBJ2-3; the D gene is possibly TRBD2 (7 bases). The CDR3 loop spans 14 amino acids. Trimming took 2 bases from V and 6 from J, leaving 11 bases between them. CDR1 and CDR2 (germline): KGHDR, SFDVKD.

The genes are TRBV10-3 and TRBJ1-1, with 8 positions matching TRBD1. The CDR3 is made up of 15 amino acids. Germline CDR1 and CDR2: ENHRY and SYGVKD. V lost 5 bases to trimming and J lost 2 bases; unmatched junction nucleotides: 7. Here the CDR3 DNA reads TGTGCCATCAGTCGAGCGACAGGGGTAAACACTGAAGCTTTCTTT. Translation: CAISRATGVNTEAFF.

The chain has TRBV20-1 and TRBJ2-1; the match to TRBD2 covers 15 bases. Germline V gives CDR1 DFQATT, CDR2 SNEGSKA (reference sequence). The junction had 13 bases not matched to a gene; V was cut back by 6 bases and J by 10 bases. The CDR3 spans 16 residues. CDR3 bases: TGCAGTGCCCCGGGACTAGCGGGGGGCCGTATAAGGGAGCAGTTCTTC. Translation: CSAPGLAGGRIREQFF.

This chain joins TRBV5-1 and TRBJ2-1, with TRBD1 identical over 9 bases. This CDR3 region has 12 residues. The V segment lost 4 bases and the J segment 15 bases; nucleotides outside the gene matches: 8. Germline CDR1 reads SGHRS; CDR2 reads YFSETQ. The CDR3 nucleotides read TGCGCCAGCAGCCCGGGTCGGGACAGGGTGTTCTTC. Protein sequence: CASSPGRDRVFF.

The chain couples TRBV20-1 to TRBJ2-1; D is possibly TRBD2 (5 bases). Germline loops: CDR1 DFQATT, CDR2 SNEGSKA (reference sequence). Trimming removed 6 bases from V and 12 bases from J, with 18 bases in between. This CDR3 is built from 12 residues. The CDR3 protein is CSANPQRRGQFF. The CDR3 nucleotides read TGCAGTGCCAACCCCCAGCGGCGAGGGCAGTTCTTC.

J is TRBJ1-2 and V is TRBV6-2 or TRBV6-3; possible D gene TRBD1, 5 bases. Germline CDR1 reads MNHEY; CDR2 reads SVGEGT. The CDR3 has 14 residues. Trimming left V 0 bases short and J 8 bases short, with 13 bases between. The CDR3 bases are TGTGCCAGCAGTTACTCGGGCAGGGTACGGGGCTACACCTTC. Protein sequence: CASSYSGRVRGYTF.

This clonotype was seen only a few times. The chain uses TRBV20-1 and TRBJ2-7; 8 bases align to TRBD1. The length of the CDR3 is 13 residues. With 2 bases clipped from V and 7 bases from J, the junction kept 7 bases outside the gene matches. The germline V gene has CDR1 DFQATT and CDR2 SNEGSKA (reference sequence). Here the CDR3 DNA reads TGCAGTGCTAGAAACAGGGGGACCGGTGAGCAGTACTTC. It yields the protein CSARNRGTGEQYF.

The chain has TRBV29-1 and TRBJ2-1; 7 nucleotides agree with TRBD2. Trimming took 8 bases from V and 9 from J; bases not matched to a gene: 10. Germline CDR1 SQVTM, CDR2 ANQGSEA. CDR3 size: 12 residues. The CDR3 nucleotides are TGCAGCTACTTGGCACTAGCGTCTGAGCAGTTCTTC. Encoded protein: CSYLALASEQFF.

V and J are TRBV28 and TRBJ1-2; maybe TRBD1 (5 bases). Trimming stripped 10 bases from V and 5 bases from J, with 17 bases between. CDR1 and CDR2 (germline): MDHEN, SYDVKM. The CDR3 loop spans 13 amino acids. The DNA for the CDR3 is TGTGCCACCAAATATGGGGGGGAATATGGCTACACCTTC. It yields the protein CATKYGGEYGYTF.